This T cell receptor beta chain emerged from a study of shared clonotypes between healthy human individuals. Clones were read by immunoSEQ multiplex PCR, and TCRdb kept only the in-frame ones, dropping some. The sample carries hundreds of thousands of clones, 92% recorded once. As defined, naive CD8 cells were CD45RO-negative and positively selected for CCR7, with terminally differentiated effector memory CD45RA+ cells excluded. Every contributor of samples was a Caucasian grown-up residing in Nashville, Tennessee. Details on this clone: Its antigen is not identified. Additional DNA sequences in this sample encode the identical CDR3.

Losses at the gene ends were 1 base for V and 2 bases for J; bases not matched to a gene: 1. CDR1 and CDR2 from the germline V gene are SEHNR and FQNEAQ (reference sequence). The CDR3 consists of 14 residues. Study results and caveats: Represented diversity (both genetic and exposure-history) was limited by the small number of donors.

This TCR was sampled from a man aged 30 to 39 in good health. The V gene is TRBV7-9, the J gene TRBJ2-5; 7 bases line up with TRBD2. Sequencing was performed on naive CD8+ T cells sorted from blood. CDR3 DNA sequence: TGTGCCAGCAGCTTAGAGCGGGATCAAGAGACCCAGTACTTC. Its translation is CASSLERDQETQYF.